There are many counts of the clone carrying this T cell receptor (beta chain). TCRdb re-analysed the reads in MiXCR, keeping a single row per CDR3 protein. The top ten hold about 2.3% of the sample, which has more than 50,000 distinct CDR3 sequences, over 20% seen once. These data come from a study of lung T cells in sarcoidosis with Löfgren's syndrome. Material for sequencing was CD4+ T cells from PBMCs. The source is a human donor with sarcoidosis (Löfgren's syndrome or another form), or a control subject (not recorded which).

The CDR3 loop is CASSLGQGGGNEQFF. CDR3 DNA sequence: TGTGCCAGCAGTTTGGGACAGGGTGGAGGGAATGAGCAGTTCTTC. V is TRBV12-3 or TRBV12-4 and J is TRBJ2-1; TRBD1 matches at 9 bases. The CDR3 sequence is 15 residues long. V lost 3 bases and J lost 7; bases outside the gene matches: 7.